The 7 T cell receptor beta chains listed next were all sequenced from one sample in a study of T cells in Graves' hyperthyroidism and ophthalmopathy. TCR beta CDR3 regions were amplified from RNA transcripts. HTBI primers were the set used in a first-round RT-PCR of the TCR CDR3. TCRdb reprocessed the multiplex PCR reads with MiXCR, giving one entry per CDR3 protein. Of some 600,000 distinct CDR3 sequences listed, roughly 46% were seen once; the top ten hold nearly 8.5%. Source material: peripheral blood or thyroid tissue (not recorded which). These receptors were obtained from a woman between 18 and 30 years old with Graves' hyperthyroidism.

This clonotype was detected once. The chain uses TRBV25-1 and TRBJ1-3; D possibly corresponds to TRBD1 (6 bases). The CDR3 loop spans 18 amino acids. Germline V CDR1 and CDR2: MGHDK, SYGVNS. Trimming shortened V by 5 bases and J by 4 bases, and 24 bases separated the two germline ends. DNA for the CDR3: TGTGCCAGCAGTCCTCACGGGACGCGGGGGGCGCGCGGAAACACCATATATTTT. Encoded protein: CASSPHGTRGARGNTIYF.

This clonotype was counted a few times. The gene calls are TRBV6-5 and TRBJ2-7; 9 bases line up with TRBD1. The J segment lost 7 bases and the V segment lost 2 bases, leaving 3 bases of the junction unmatched. The CDR3 spans 13 residues. Looked up from germline, CDR1 is MNHEY and CDR2 is SVGAGI. This CDR3 is CASSYGTGREQYF. CDR3 bases: TGTGCCAGCAGTTACGGGACAGGGCGGGAGCAGTACTTC.

The chain combines TRBV15 with TRBJ1-2, with 8 bases that match TRBD1. Germline CDR1 LNHNV, CDR2 YYDKDF (reference sequence). The CDR3 length is 14 residues. Trimming cost V 0 bases and J 8 bases; bases outside gene matches: 5. CDR3 protein: CATSRDRGLQGYTF. The CDR3 nucleotides are TGTGCCACCAGCAGAGACAGGGGGCTTCAGGGCTACACCTTC. Full variable domain (remainder filled in from reference TRBV15 and TRBJ1-2): DAMVIQNPRYQVTQFGKPVTLSCSQTLNHNVMYWYQQKSSQAPKLLFHYYDKDFNNEADTPDNFQSRRPNTSFCFLDIRSPGLGDTAMYLCATSRDRGLQGYTFGSGTRLTVV.

At least ten counts were recorded for this clonotype. The chain carries TRBV10-2 and TRBJ2-7; D gene unclear. Trimming took 4 bases from V and 7 from J, leaving 17 bases between them. CDR1 and CDR2 from the germline V gene are WSHSY and SAAADI. The CDR3 contains 14 residues. CDR3 in amino acids: CASSVGRAVWEQYF. In DNA form, the CDR3 reads TGCGCCAGCAGTGTTGGTAGGGCAGTTTGGGAGCAGTACTTC.

This chain links TRBV20-1 with TRBJ1-1; TRBD1 aligns across 9 bases. The length of the CDR3 is 16 residues. CDR1 is DFQATT and CDR2 is SNEGSKA in the germline V gene (reference sequence). Trimming removed 0 bases from V and 8 bases from J; junction bases left unmatched: 13. Written as DNA, the CDR3 is TGCAGTGCTAGAGATAGCAGGACAGGGGACGAACTCGAAGCTTTCTTT. Residues: CSARDSRTGDELEAFF.

The chain has TRBV7-8 and TRBJ2-6; TRBD1 matches at 9 bases. Trimming took 6 bases from V and 9 from J; bases not matched to a gene: 9. The CDR3 contains 15 residues. Germline CDR1 and CDR2: SGHVS and FQNEAQ. The CDR3 loop is CASSGMGQGDNVLTF. In DNA, the CDR3 is TGTGCCAGCAGTGGGATGGGACAGGGAGACAACGTCCTGACTTTC.

Turning to this clonotype: At one end the junction does not follow the germline gene, possibly because of a read error. The rearrangement joins TRBV7-9 to TRBJ2-7, with D tentatively TRBD2 (6 bases). CDR3 length equals 16 residues. CDR1 and CDR2 (germline): SEHNR, FQNEAQ (reference sequence). For the CDR3, the DNA is TGCGCCAGCAGCCAAGGGCCCGGGACGGCGGGGTACGAGCAGTACTTC. It is translated as CASSQGPGTAGYEQYF.